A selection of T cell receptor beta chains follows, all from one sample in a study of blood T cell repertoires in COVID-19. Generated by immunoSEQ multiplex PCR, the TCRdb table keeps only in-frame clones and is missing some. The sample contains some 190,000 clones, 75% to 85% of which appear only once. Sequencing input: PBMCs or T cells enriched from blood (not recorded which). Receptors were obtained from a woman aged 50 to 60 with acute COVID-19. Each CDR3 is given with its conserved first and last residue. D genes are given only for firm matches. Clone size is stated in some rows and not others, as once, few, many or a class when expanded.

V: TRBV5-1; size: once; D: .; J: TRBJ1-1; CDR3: CASSLLQSGTEAFF; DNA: TGCGCCAGCAGCTTGCTACAGAGCGGCACTGAAGCTTTCTTT
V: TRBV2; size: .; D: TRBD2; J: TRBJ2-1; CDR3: CASSLRLAGEAEQFF; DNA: TGTGCCAGCAGCCTAAGACTAGCGGGGGAGGCTGAGCAGTTCTTC
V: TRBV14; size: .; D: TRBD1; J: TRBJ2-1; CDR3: CASSQRQGYNEQFF; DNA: TGTGCCAGCAGCCAGAGACAGGGCTACAATGAGCAGTTCTTC
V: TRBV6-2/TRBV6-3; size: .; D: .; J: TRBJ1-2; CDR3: CASSRDTGRGYTF; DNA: TGTGCCAGCAGCAGGGACACCGGCAGGGGCTACACCTTC
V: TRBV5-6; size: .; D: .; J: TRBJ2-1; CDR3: CASSLFPEQFF; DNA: TGTGCCAGCAGCTTGTTCCCAGAGCAGTTCTTC
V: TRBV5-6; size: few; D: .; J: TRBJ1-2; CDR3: CASSFRDGYTF; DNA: TGTGCCAGCAGCTTTCGGGATGGCTACACCTTC
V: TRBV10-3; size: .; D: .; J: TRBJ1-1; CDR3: CAISEREMNTEAFF; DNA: TGTGCCATCAGTGAAAGGGAGATGAACACTGAAGCTTTCTTT
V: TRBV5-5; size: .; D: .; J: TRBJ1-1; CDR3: CASSFQATTEAFF; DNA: TGTGCCAGCAGCTTCCAGGCGACGACTGAAGCTTTCTTT
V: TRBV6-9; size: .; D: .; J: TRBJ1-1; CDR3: CASKDQGRDTEAFF; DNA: TGTGCCAGCAAAGATCAGGGTCGGGACACTGAAGCTTTCTTT
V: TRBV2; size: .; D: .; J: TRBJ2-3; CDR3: CASSQDRVTDTQYF; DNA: TGTGCCAGCAGTCAGGACAGAGTCACAGATACGCAGTATTTT
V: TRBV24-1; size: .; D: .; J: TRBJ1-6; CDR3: CATREGYDNSPLHF; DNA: TGTGCCACCAGGGAGGGGTATGATAATTCACCCCTCCACTTT
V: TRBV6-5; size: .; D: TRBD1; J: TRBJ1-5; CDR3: CASSRDRVQPQHF; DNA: TGTGCCAGCAGCCGGGACAGGGTTCAGCCCCAGCATTTT
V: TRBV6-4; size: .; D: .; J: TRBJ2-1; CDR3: CATRPGGEYNEQFF; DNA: TGTGCCACCCGCCCGGGCGGGGAGTACAATGAGCAGTTCTTC
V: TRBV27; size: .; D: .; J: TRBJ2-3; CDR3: CASSLSGAFRPDTQYF; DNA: TGTGCCAGCAGTTTATCGGGGGCCTTTAGACCCGATACGCAGTATTTT
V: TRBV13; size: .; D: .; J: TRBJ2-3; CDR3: CASSQPPAKATDTQYF; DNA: TGTGCCAGCAGCCAGCCCCCAGCGAAAGCCACAGATACGCAGTATTTT
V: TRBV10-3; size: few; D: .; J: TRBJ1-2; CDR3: CAISESWGVGIPGGYTF; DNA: TGTGCCATCAGTGAGTCGTGGGGGGTTGGTATCCCAGGCGGCTACACCTTC
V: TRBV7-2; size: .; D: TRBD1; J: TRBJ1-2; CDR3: CASSPLLGQGNYGYTF; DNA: TGTGCCAGCAGCCCCCTCTTGGGACAGGGGAACTATGGCTACACCTTC
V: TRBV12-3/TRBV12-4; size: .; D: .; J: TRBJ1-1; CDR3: CASSLGGRTEAFF; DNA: TGTGCCAGCAGTTTAGGTGGGAGAACTGAAGCTTTCTTT
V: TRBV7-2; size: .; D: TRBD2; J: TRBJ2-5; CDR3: CASSPNPGTRGFGETQYF; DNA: TGTGCCAGCAGCCCCAACCCTGGGACTAGGGGGTTTGGGGAGACCCAGTACTTC
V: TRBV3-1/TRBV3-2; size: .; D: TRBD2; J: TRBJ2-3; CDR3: CASSQDYGGAADTQYF; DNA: TGTGCCAGCAGCCAAGATTACGGGGGGGCGGCAGATACGCAGTATTTT
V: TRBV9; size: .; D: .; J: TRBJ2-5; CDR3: CASSGGLGAKETQYF; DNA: TGTGCCAGCAGCGGAGGATTAGGGGCGAAAGAGACCCAGTACTTC
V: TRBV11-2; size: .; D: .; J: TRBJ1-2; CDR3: CASSLGNIPDGYTF; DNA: TGTGCCAGCAGCTTAGGTAATATACCGGATGGCTACACCTTC
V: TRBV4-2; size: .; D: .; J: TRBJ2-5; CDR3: CASSPQASGGETQYF; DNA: TGTGCCAGCAGCCCCCAGGCGTCAGGGGGGGAGACCCAGTACTTC
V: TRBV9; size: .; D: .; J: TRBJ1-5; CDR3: CASSAGGGYQPQHF; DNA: TGTGCCAGCAGCGCCGGCGGGGGGTATCAGCCCCAGCATTTT
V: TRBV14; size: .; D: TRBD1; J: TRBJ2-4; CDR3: CASSQEGGQDIQYF; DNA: TGTGCCAGCAGCCAAGAGGGGGGACAGGACATTCAGTACTTC
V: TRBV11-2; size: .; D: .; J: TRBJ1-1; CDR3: CASSLVYSVTEAFF; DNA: TGTGCCAGCAGCTTAGTTTATAGTGTCACTGAAGCTTTCTTT
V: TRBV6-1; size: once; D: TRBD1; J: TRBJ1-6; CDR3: CASSGGQGPLGSPLHF; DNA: TGTGCCAGCAGTGGGGGACAGGGTCCTTTAGGTTCACCCCTCCACTTT
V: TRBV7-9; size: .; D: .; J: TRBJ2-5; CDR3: CASSLIPSGETQYF; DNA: TGTGCCAGCAGCCTGATCCCTTCAGGGGAGACCCAGTACTTC
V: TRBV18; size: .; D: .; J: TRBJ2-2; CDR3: CASSPHSLSGELFF; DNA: TGTGCCAGCTCACCACACAGTCTCTCCGGGGAGCTGTTTTTT
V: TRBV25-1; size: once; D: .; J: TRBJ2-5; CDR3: CASSETRRGIQETQYF; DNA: TGTGCCAGCAGTGAAACTCGGCGAGGGATTCAAGAGACCCAGTACTTC
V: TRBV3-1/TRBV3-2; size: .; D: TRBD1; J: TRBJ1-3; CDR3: CASSDRDRTLGNTIYF; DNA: TGTGCCAGCAGCGACCGGGACAGGACCCTCGGAAACACCATATATTTT
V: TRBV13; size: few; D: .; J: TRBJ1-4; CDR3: CASSLVGETINEKLFF; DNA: TGTGCCAGCAGCTTAGTCGGGGAGACTATTAATGAAAAACTGTTTTTT
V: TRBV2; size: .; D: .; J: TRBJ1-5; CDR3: CASSTGPPQPQHF; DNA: TGTGCCAGCTCAACAGGGCCCCCTCAGCCCCAGCATTTT
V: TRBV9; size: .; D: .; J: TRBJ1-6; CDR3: CASSARQDRSPLHF; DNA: TGTGCCAGCAGCGCGCGACAGGATAGGTCACCCCTCCACTTT
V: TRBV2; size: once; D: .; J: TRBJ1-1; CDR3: CASSGEANTEAFF; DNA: TGTGCCAGCAGTGGCGAGGCCAACACTGAAGCTTTCTTT
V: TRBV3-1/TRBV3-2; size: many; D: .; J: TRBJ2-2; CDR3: CASSQEGRNTGELFF; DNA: TGTGCCAGCAGCCAAGAGGGCCGGAACACCGGGGAGCTGTTTTTT
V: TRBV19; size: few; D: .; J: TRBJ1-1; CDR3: CASSKGLGGMNTEAFF; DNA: TGTGCCAGTAGTAAGGGGTTAGGGGGAATGAACACTGAAGCTTTCTTT
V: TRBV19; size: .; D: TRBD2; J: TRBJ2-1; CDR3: CASSDGGAFNEQFF; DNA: TGTGCCAGTAGTGACGGGGGGGCCTTCAATGAGCAGTTCTTC
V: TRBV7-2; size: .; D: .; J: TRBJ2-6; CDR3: CASSPQLAGANVLTF; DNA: TGTGCCAGCAGCCCACAGCTGGCTGGGGCCAACGTCCTGACTTTC
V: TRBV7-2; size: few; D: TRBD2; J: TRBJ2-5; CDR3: CASSLDLIGGAREETQYF; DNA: TGTGCCAGCAGCTTAGACCTTATCGGGGGGGCCAGGGAAGAGACCCAGTACTTC
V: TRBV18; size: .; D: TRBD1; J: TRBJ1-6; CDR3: CASSREQDRGSSSPLHF; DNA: TGTGCCAGCTCACGGGAGCAGGACAGGGGATCTTCCTCACCCCTCCACTTT
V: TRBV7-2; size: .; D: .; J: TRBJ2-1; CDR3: CASSSDSSSYNEQFF; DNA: TGTGCCAGCAGCTCAGACAGTAGCTCCTACAATGAGCAGTTCTTC
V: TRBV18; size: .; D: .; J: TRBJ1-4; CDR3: CASSPLGEEKLFF; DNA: TGTGCCAGCTCACCTTTAGGGGAAGAAAAACTGTTTTTT
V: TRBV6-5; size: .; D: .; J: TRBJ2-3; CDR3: CASSQRSTDTQYF; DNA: TGTGCCAGCAGTCAGCGGAGCACAGATACGCAGTATTTT
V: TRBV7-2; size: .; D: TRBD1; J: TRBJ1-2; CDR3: CASSLVGGQGNLGLGYTF; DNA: TGTGCCAGCAGCTTAGTGGGGGGACAGGGGAATCTCGGCCTCGGCTACACCTTC
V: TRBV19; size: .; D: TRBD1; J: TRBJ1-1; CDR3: CASSIVGTGGGHAEAFF; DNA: TGTGCCAGTAGTATAGTCGGGACAGGGGGGGGCCATGCTGAAGCTTTCTTT
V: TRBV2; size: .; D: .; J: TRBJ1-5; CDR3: CASSEALGTNQPQHF; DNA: TGTGCCAGCAGTGAAGCTCTTGGGACTAATCAGCCCCAGCATTTT
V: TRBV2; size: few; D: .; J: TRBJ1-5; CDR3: CASREGRYQPQHF; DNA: TGTGCCAGCAGGGAGGGGAGGTATCAGCCCCAGCATTTT
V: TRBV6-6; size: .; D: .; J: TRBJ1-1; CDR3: CASSTRGGITEAFF; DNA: TGTGCCAGCAGTACGAGGGGGGGGATCACTGAAGCTTTCTTT
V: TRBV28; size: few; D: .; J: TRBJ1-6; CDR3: CASKQEPRYSPLHF; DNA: TGTGCCAGCAAACAGGAGCCTAGGTATTCACCCCTCCACTTT
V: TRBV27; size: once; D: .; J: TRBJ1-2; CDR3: CASSPTGGYTF; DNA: TGTGCCAGCAGTCCTACAGGCGGCTACACCTTC
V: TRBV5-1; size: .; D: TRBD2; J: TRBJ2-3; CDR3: CASSLGLAGGSTDTQYF; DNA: TGCGCCAGCAGCTTGGGACTAGCGGGGGGGTCGACAGATACGCAGTATTTT
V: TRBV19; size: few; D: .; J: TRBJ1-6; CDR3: CASRGGPASNSPLHF; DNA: TGTGCCAGTAGGGGGGGTCCGGCCTCTAATTCACCCCTCCACTTT
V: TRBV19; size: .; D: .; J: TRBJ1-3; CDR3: CASSRTQGNTIYF; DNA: TGTGCCAGTAGCAGGACACAAGGAAACACCATATATTTT
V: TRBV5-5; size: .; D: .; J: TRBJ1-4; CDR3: CASSFMSEKLFF; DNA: TGTGCCAGCAGCTTTATGAGTGAAAAACTGTTTTTT